Only one count was recorded for the clone carrying this TCR beta chain. Original analysis: Reference gene primer amplification in the assay estimated nucleated cell counts. Clones were read by immunoSEQ multiplex PCR, and TCRdb kept only the in-frame ones, dropping some. The V and J calls and clone size are taken from that table; D and trimming were inferred from the DNA. The sample lists 160,000 or so clones, 80% to 90% occurring once. The record originates from a study of blood T cell repertoires in COVID-19. This CDR3 has 14 residues. V was trimmed by 3 bases and J by 1 base, leaving 9 bases between them. Germline CDR1 is SEHNR and CDR2 is FQNEAQ (reference sequence).

This chain joins TRBV7-9 and TRBJ1-1; no reliable D call. The source is a middle-aged woman with acute or convalescent COVID-19. The sequencing input was peripheral blood. The CDR3 DNA sequence: TGTGCCAGCAGCTTTTTGGCATCGAACACTGAAGCTTTCTTT. This sequence encodes CASSFLASNTEAFF.